This TCR beta chain was recorded in a study of blood T cell repertoires in COVID-19 (dated by TCRdb to 2018 to 2020). At the level of the whole study: The collaborator samples originated in the United States, Italy and Spain and spanned the acute and convalescent phases of COVID-19. The dataset comprised deeply sampled blood TCRbeta repertoires from subjects exposed to, actively infected with, or recovered from COVID-19. Samples came from the ongoing ImmuneRACE study (first 160 participants) plus 1,254 subjects from 6 global collaborators. The repertoires were released in a freely available public database meant as a resource for research on the immune response to SARS-CoV-2. The material from the prospective study consisted of cDNA or gDNA derived from T cells, B-cell-depleted T cells, or PBMCs. A de-identified subject ID, COVID-19 status, age in years and sex were almost always included in the sample metadata. HLA class I and class II types, where available, came from metadata supplied by the sample provider rather than from assay-based typing.

Whole blood was collected in K2EDTA tubes by collaborating institutions according to the institutions' own protocols. For TCRbeta analysis, collaborators shipped samples as frozen whole blood, isolated PBMCs, or DNA extracted from either of those sample types. The paper's findings and limits, for the study overall: Clinical and demographic metadata were provided uncurated, with the amount varying by source and participant.

The immunoSEQ Assay, a bias-controlled multiplex PCR, was used to amplify TCRbeta CDR3 regions from genomic DNA. The original pipeline was this. The number of nucleated cells in each sample was estimated from the amplification of reference gene primers within the assay. To quantify the absolute abundance of each unique TCRbeta CDR3 rearrangement, sequence reads were collapsed and filtered. For each sample, productive Simpson clonality was calculated by taking the square root of Simpson's diversity index across productive rearrangements. What TCRdb holds here is the immuneACCESS table cut down to in-frame rearrangements. Part of the clones is not present; checked against another copy, under half of the missing clones reflect an unresolved V gene, and the others are unexplained. V and J calls and clone size are copied from that table; D and trimming were computed from the DNA. In all, the sample holds approximately 100,000 clones, and approximately 86% of those were seen once. 3.5% of the sample comes from the top ten.

This clone was picked up one time. The antigen it binds to is not known. No base-level quality is on record; no much larger clone is a single base apart. V loses 2 bases, J loses 2 bases, and the germline ends lie 6 bases apart. The germline V gene specifies MNHEY as CDR1 and SVGAGI as CDR2. The CDR3 contains 13 residues, cysteine and phenylalanine counted. Only CDR3 DNA is held: 39 bases, read in frame from base 1. The sequence was collected from a human donor in a cohort sampled during active COVID-19. Sequencing was performed on peripheral blood. The chain is encoded by TRBV6-5 joined to TRBJ1-2, with no confident D gene call. Here is the DNA: TGTGCCAGCAGTTACGTCCAGAACTATGGCTACACCTTC. This codes for CASSYVQNYGYTF.